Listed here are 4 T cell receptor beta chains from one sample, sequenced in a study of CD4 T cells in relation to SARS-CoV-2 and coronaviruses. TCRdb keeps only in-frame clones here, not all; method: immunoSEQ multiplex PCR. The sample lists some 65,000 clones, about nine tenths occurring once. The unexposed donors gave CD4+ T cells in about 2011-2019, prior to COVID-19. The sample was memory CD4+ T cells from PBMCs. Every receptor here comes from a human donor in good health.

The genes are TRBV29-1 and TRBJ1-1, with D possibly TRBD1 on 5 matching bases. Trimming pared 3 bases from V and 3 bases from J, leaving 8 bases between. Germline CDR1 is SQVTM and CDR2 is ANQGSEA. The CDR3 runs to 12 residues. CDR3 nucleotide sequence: TGCAGCGTTGATGGGGGGTACACTGAAGCTTTCTTT. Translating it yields CSVDGGYTEAFF.

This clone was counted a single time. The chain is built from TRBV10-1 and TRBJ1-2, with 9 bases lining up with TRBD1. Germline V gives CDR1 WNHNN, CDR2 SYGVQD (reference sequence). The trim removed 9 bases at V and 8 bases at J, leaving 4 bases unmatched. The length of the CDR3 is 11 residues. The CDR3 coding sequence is TGCGCCAGACACAGGGGGCGCGGCTACACCTTC. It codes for CARHRGRGYTF.

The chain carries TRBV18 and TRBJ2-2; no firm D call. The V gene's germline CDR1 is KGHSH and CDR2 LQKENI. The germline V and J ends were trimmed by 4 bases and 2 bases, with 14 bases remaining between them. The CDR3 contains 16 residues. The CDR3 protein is CASSQSQRINTGELFF. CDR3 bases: TGTGCCAGCTCACAAAGCCAGAGAATTAACACCGGGGAGCTGTTTTTT.

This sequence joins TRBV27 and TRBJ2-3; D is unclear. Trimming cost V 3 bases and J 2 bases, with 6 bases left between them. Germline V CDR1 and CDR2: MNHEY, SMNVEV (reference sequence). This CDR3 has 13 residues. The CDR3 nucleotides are TGTGCCAGCAGTTTGCAAACCACAGATACGCAGTATTTT. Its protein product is CASSLQTTDTQYF.